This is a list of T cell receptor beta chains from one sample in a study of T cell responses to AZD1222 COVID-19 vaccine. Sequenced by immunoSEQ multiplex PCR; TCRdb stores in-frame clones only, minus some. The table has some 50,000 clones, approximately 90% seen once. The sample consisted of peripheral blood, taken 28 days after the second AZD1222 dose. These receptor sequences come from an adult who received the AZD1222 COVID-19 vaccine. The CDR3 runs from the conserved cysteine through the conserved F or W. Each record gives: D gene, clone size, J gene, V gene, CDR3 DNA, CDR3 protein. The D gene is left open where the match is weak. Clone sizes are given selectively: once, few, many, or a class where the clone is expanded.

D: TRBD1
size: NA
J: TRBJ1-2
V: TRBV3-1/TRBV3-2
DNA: TGTGCCAGCAGCCAAGATCCCGGACAGGGGAACTATGGCTACACCTTC
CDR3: CASSQDPGQGNYGYTF

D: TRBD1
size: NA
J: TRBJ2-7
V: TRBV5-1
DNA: TGCGCCAGCAGCCCCACCCTACAGGGGGGCTCACTGGGAGAGCAGTACTTC
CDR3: CASSPTLQGGSLGEQYF

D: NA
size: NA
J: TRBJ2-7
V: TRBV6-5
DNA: TGTGCCAGCAGTATCCTTGACGGAGCCTACGAGCAGTACTTC
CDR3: CASSILDGAYEQYF

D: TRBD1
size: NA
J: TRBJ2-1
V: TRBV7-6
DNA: TGTGCCAGCAGCTTCTTAACAGGGGACAGCTACAATGAGCAGTTCTTC
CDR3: CASSFLTGDSYNEQFF

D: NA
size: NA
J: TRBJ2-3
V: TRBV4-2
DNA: TGTGCCAGCAGCCAAGTGGGTTGGAAGGCAGATACGCAGTATTTT
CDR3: CASSQVGWKADTQYF

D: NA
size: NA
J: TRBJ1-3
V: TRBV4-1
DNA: TGCGCCAGCAGCCAAGATTGGCAGTCTGGAAACACCATATATTTT
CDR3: CASSQDWQSGNTIYF

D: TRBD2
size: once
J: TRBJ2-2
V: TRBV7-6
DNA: TGTGCCAGCAGCTTCTCCCCTAGCGGGGGGGCAGACACCGGGGAGCTGTTTTTT
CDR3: CASSFSPSGGADTGELFF

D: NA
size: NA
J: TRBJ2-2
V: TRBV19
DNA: TGTGCCAGTAGCCCTAGCTCGCTGGGCACCGGGGAGCTGTTTTTT
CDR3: CASSPSSLGTGELFF

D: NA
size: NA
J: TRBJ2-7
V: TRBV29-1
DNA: TGCAGCGTTACCTGGGGGACGGGGGCTTACGAGCAGTACTTC
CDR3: CSVTWGTGAYEQYF

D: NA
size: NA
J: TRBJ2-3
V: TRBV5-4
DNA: TGTGCCAGCAGCTTGGCGCCCGGGACGGATACGCAGTATTTT
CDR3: CASSLAPGTDTQYF

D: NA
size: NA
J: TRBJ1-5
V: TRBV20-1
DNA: TGCAGTGCTAGTCGTGCCAGGGCCGATCAGCCCCAGCATTTT
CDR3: CSASRARADQPQHF

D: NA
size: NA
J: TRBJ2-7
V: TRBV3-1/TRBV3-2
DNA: TGTGCCAGCAGCCACGCTATATGGGGAGAAGAGCAGTACTTC
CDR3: CASSHAIWGEEQYF

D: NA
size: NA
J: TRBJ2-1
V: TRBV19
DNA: TGTGCCAGTAGTATGCCCGGGGAGAGGGGTGCTTTTGAGCAGTTCTTC
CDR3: CASSMPGERGAFEQFF

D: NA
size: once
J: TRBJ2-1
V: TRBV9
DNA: TGTGCCAGCAGCGGATTAAGCGATGAGCAGTTCTTC
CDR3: CASSGLSDEQFF

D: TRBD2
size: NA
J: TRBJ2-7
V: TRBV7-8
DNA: TGTGCCAGCAGCTCCCGACTAGCGGGAGGCAACGAGCAGTACTTC
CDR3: CASSSRLAGGNEQYF

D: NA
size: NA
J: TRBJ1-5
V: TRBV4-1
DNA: TGCGCCAGCAGCCAAGGAAGGTCGCACAGCCTCAATCAGCCCCAGCATTTT
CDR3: CASSQGRSHSLNQPQHF

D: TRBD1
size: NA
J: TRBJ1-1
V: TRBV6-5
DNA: TGTGCCAGCAGTCTACAGGGGGCCGACACTGAAGCTTTCTTT
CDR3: CASSLQGADTEAFF

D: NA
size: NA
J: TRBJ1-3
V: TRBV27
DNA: TGTGCCAGCAGCCCGGGGCGGTCTGGAAACACCATATATTTT
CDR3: CASSPGRSGNTIYF

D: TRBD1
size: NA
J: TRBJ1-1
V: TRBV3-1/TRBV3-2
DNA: TGTGCCAGCAGCCAATTGGACAGGGGAAATACTGAAGCTTTCTTT
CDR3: CASSQLDRGNTEAFF

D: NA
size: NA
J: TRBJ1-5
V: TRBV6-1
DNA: TGTGCCAGCAGTGAAGGGCGACAGTCTCCTCTGGTTCTTCAGCCCCAGCATTTT
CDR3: CASSEGRQSPLVLQPQHF

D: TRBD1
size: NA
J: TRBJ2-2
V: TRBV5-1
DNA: TGCGCCAGCAGCCGGACAGGGGACACCGGGGAGCTGTTTTTT
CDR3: CASSRTGDTGELFF

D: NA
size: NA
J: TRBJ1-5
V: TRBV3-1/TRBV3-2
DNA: TGTGCCAGCAGCCCCGGGACGCCGGTAAGCAATCAGCCCCAGCATTTT
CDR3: CASSPGTPVSNQPQHF

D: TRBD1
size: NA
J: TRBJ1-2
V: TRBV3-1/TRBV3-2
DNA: TGTGCCAGCAGCCACCTTCCGGGACAGGGGATATATTATGGCTACACCTTC
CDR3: CASSHLPGQGIYYGYTF

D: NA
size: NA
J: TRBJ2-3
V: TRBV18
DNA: TGTGCCAGCTCAGCGGGACAGACTAGCACAGATACGCAGTATTTT
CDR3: CASSAGQTSTDTQYF

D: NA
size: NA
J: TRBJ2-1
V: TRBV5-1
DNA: TGCGCCAGCAGCTTGGAAGGGGAATCCTACAATGAGCAGTTCTTC
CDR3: CASSLEGESYNEQFF

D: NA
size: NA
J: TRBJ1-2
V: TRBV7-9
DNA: TGTGCCAGCAGCTTAGCGCGAAACGGTAACTATGGCTACACCTTC
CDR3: CASSLARNGNYGYTF

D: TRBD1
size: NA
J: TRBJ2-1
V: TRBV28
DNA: TGTGCCAGCAGTTTACGGGACAGGGGGCTTGGTGAGCAGTTCTTC
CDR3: CASSLRDRGLGEQFF

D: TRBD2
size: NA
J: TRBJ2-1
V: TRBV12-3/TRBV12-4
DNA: TGTGCCAGCAGGGGACTAGCAGCCAATGAGCAGTTCTTC
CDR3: CASRGLAANEQFF

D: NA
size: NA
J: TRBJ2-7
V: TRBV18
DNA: TGTGCCAGCTCACCAGAGGCCTACGAGCAGTACTTC
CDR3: CASSPEAYEQYF

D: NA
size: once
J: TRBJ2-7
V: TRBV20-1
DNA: TGCAGTGCCTACGAATCCTACGAGCAGTACTTC
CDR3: CSAYESYEQYF

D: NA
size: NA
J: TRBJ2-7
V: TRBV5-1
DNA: TGCGCCAGCAGCTTGCCGAGCGGCTCCTACGAGCAGTACTTC
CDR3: CASSLPSGSYEQYF

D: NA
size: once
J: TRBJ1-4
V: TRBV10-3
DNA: TGTGCCATCAGGGGGGACGGACCCTATAATGAAAAACTGTTTTTT
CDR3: CAIRGDGPYNEKLFF

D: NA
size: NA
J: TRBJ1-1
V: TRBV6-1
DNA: TGTGCCAGCAGTGAAGCGATGTGGGGCGGACGGAACACTGAAGCTTTCTTT
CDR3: CASSEAMWGGRNTEAFF

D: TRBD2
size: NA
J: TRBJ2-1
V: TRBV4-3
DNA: TGCGCCAGCAGCCAAGACCCGGGGCTAGCGGGAGGGCCTGAGAATGAGCAGTTCTTC
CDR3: CASSQDPGLAGGPENEQFF

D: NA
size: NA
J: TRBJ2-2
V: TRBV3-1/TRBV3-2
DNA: TGTGCCAGCAGCCAAGATTCTGAGGACACCGGGGAGCTGTTTTTT
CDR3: CASSQDSEDTGELFF

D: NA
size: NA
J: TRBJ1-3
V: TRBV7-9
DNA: TGTGCCAGCCTAGAGGGAGGGTCTGGAAACACCATATATTTT
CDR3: CASLEGGSGNTIYF

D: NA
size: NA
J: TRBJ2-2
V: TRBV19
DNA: TGTGCCAGTAGTATTAGGGGCGGGTCGTTAGCCGGGGAGCTGTTTTTT
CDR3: CASSIRGGSLAGELFF

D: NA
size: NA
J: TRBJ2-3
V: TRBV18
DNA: TGTGCCAGCTCACCGAGCGAGGGGATAGGGGATACGCAGTATTTT
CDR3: CASSPSEGIGDTQYF

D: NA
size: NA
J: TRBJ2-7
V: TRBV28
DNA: TGTGCCAGCAGTTCAGGCCCGAACGAGCAGTACTTC
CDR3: CASSSGPNEQYF

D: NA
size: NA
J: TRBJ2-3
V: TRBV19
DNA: TGTGCCAGTAGTACTGGTCCTAGCACAGATACGCAGTATTTT
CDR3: CASSTGPSTDTQYF

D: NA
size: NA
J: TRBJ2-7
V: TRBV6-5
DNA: TGTGCCAGCAGTTCAACCTCCGGCAGCAACACCTACGAGCAGTACTTC
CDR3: CASSSTSGSNTYEQYF

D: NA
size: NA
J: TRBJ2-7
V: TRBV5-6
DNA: TGTGCCAGCAGCTTGGAACTGACAGAGACCTACGAGCAGTACTTC
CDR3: CASSLELTETYEQYF

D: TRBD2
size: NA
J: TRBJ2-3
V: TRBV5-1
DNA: TGCGCCAGCAGCTTTAGCGGGAGACCTAGCACAGATACGCAGTATTTT
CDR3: CASSFSGRPSTDTQYF

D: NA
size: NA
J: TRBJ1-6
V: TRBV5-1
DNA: TGCGCCAGCAGCTTGGTAGAGGGACGGTTAAATTCACCCCTCCACTTT
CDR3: CASSLVEGRLNSPLHF

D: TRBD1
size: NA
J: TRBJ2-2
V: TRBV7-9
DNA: TGTGCCAGCGGACAGGGTGAGACCGGGGAGCTGTTTTTT
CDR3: CASGQGETGELFF

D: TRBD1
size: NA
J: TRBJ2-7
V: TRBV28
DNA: TGTGCCAGCAGTGGCCCTGGACAGGGGCGCGAGCAGTACTTC
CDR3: CASSGPGQGREQYF

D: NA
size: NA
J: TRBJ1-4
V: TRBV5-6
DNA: TGTGCCAGCAGTCTATCGTCAACTAATGAAAAACTGTTTTTT
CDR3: CASSLSSTNEKLFF